This T cell receptor (beta chain) was recorded in a study of blood T cells in healthy people across ages. Regarding the study as a whole: When one million T cells were used, diversity estimates were thought to be underestimates. CMV status of donors was unknown, possibly confounding expanded clonotype changes.

Germline lookup yields CDR1 SGHRS and CDR2 YFSETQ. The CDR3 consists of 16 residues. V shed 4 bases and J shed 2 bases, with 16 bases lying between them. Drawing of peripheral blood yielded roughly 9.8 milliliters from each donor. Next came a second PCR, run for about 6 to 11 cycles, which used a sample-barcoded 5' primer along with a J-beta primer mix. TCRdb used MiXCR to reprocess the 5' RACE reads, holding one entry per CDR3 protein. The sample carries about 970,000 distinct CDR3 sequences, roughly 51% recorded once. About this clonotype: Its specificity is not known.

Sequenced material: blood. The V call is TRBV5-1, the J call TRBJ2-1; TRBD2 might be the D (6 bases). The source is a woman aged 55-70 years in good health. The CDR3 nucleotides are TGCGCCAGCAGCACCATGGGGGGAGTGCCCTACAATGAGCAGTTCTTC. Amino acids: CASSTMGGVPYNEQFF.